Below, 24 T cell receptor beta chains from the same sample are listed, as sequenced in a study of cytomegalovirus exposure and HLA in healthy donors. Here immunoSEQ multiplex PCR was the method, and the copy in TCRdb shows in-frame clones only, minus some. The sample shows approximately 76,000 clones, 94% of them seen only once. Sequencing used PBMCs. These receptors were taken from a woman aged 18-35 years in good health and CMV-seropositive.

This chain's CDR3 is CASSSYSGTGADTQYF. DNA of the CDR3: TGTGCCAGCTCGTCCTATAGCGGGACCGGGGCAGATACGCAGTATTTT. The chain links TRBV18 to TRBJ2-3; 8 bases are a match to TRBD2. Unmatched junction bases numbered 12, after V lost 6 bases and J lost 4 bases. The germline V gene encodes CDR1 KGHSH and CDR2 LQKENI. The CDR3 covers 16 residues.

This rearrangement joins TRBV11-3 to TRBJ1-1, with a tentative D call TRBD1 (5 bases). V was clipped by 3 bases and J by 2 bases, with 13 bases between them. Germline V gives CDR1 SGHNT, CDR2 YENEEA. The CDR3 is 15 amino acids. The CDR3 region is CASSLGGAGNTEAFF. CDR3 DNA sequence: TGTGCCAGCAGCTTGGGCGGGGCTGGAAACACTGAAGCTTTCTTT.

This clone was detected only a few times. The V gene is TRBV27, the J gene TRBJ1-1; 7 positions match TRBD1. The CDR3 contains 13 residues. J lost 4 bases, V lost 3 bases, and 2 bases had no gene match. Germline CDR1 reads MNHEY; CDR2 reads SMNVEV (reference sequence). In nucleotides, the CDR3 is TGTGCCAGCAGTTTTACAGGGGTCACTGAAGCTTTCTTT. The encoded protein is CASSFTGVTEAFF.

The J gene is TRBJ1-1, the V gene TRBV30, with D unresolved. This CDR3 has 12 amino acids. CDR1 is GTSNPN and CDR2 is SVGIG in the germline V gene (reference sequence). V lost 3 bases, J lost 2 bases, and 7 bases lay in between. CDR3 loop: CAWSNSNTEAFF. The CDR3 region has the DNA TGTGCCTGGAGCAACAGCAACACTGAAGCTTTCTTT.

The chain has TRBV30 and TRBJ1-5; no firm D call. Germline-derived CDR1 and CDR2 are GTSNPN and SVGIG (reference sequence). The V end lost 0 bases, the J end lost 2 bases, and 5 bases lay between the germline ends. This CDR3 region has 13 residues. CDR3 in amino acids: CAWSVHGNQPQHF. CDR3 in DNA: TGTGCCTGGAGTGTACACGGCAATCAGCCCCAGCATTTT.

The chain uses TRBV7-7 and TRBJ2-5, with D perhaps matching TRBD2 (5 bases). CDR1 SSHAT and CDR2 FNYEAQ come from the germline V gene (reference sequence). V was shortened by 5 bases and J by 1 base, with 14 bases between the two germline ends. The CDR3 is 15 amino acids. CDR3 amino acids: CASSPFGNSQETQYF. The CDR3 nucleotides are TGTGCCAGCAGCCCTTTCGGGAACAGCCAAGAGACCCAGTACTTC.

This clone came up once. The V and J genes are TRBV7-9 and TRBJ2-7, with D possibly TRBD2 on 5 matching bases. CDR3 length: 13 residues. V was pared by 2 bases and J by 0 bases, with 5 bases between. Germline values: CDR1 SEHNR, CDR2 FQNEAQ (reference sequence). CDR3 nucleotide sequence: TGTGCCAGCAGCTTAACTAGCTCCTACGAGCAGTACTTC. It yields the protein CASSLTSSYEQYF.

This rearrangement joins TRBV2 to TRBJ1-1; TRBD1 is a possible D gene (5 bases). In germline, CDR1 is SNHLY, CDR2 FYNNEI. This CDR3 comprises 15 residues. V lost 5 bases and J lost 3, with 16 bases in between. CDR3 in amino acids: CASSLYRTRDTEAFF. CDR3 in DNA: TGTGCCAGCAGTCTTTACAGGACCAGGGACACTGAAGCTTTCTTT.

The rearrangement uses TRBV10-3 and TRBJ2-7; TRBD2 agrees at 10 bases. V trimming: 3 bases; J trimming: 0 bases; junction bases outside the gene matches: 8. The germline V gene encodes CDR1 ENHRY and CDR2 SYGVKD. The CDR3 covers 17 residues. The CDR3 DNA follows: TGTGCCATCAGTGATCCTCTAGCGGGGGATAGCTCCTACGAGCAGTACTTC. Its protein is CAISDPLAGDSSYEQYF.

The CDR3 DNA sequence: TGTGCCAGCAGTCAACACCGGGACAGCTACAATGAGCAGTTCTTC. Amino acids: CASSQHRDSYNEQFF. This chain uses TRBV27 with TRBJ2-1; 7 bases agree with TRBD1. The ends lost 5 bases at V and 3 bases at J; junction bases unmatched: 7. CDR3 length: 15 residues. The germline V gene has CDR1 MNHEY and CDR2 SMNVEV (reference sequence).

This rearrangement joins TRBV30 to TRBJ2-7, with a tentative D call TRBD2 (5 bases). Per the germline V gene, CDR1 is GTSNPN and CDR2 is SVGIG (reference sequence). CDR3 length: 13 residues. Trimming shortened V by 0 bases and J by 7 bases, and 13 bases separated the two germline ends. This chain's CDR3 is CAWSVELAGEQYF. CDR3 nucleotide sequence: TGTGCCTGGAGTGTAGAGCTAGCTGGTGAGCAGTACTTC.

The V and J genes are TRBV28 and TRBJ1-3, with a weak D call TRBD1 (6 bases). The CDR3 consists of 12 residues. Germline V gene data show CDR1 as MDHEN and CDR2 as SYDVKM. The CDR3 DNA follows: TGTGGCACTACAGGGAGTGGAAACACCATATATTTT. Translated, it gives CGTTGSGNTIYF. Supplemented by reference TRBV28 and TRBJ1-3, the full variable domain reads DVKVTQSSRYLVKRTGEKVFLECVQDMDHENMFWYRQDPGLGLRLIYFSYDVKMKEKGDIPEGYSVSREKKERFSLILESASTNQTSMYLCGTTGSGNTIYFGEGSWLTVV.

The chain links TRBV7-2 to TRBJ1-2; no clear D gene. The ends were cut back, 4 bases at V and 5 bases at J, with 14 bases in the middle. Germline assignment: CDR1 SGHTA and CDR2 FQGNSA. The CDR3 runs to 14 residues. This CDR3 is CASSSLGSTYGYTF. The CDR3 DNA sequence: TGTGCCAGCAGCTCTCTGGGCAGCACGTATGGCTACACCTTC.

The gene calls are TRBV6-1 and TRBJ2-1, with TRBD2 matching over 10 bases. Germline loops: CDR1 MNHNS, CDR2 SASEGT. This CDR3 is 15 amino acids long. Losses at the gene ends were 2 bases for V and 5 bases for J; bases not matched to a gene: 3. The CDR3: CASSELAGADNEQFF. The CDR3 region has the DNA TGTGCCAGCAGTGAACTAGCGGGGGCGGACAATGAGCAGTTCTTC.

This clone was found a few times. The CDR3 region has the DNA TGTGCCAGCAGCCCTACGGGTACAGGAGAGACCCAGTACTTC. Its translation is CASSPTGTGETQYF. The rearrangement uses TRBV7-2 and TRBJ2-5; tentatively, D is TRBD1 (5 bases). CDR1 is SGHTA, CDR2 FQGNSA, per germline. Trimming cost V 5 bases and J 4 bases, with 14 bases left between them. The CDR3 consists of 14 residues.

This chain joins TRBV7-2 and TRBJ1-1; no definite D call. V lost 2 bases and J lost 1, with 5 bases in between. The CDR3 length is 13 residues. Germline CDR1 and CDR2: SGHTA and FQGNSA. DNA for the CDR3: TGTGCCAGCAGCTTAAATCAGAACACTGAAGCTTTCTTT. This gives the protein CASSLNQNTEAFF.

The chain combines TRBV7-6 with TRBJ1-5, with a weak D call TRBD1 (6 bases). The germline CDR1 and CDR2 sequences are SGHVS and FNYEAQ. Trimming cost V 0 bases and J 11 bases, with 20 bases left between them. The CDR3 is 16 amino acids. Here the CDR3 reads CASSLAPGHNPEAQHF. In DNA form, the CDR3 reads TGTGCCAGCAGCTTAGCCCCGGGACATAATCCGGAGGCCCAGCATTTT.

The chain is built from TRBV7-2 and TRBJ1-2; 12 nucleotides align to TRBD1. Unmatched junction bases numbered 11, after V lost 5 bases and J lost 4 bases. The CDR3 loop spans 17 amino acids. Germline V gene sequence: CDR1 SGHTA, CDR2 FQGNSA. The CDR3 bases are TGTGCCAGCAGCCGAGGGGGACAGGGGGCGCGCGGCTATGGCTACACCTTC. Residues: CASSRGGQGARGYGYTF.

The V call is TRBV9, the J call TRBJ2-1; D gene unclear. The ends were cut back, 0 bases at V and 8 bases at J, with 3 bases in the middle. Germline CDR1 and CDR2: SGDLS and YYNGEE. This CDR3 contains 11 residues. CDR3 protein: CASSVADEQFF. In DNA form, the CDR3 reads TGTGCCAGCAGCGTAGCTGATGAGCAGTTCTTC.

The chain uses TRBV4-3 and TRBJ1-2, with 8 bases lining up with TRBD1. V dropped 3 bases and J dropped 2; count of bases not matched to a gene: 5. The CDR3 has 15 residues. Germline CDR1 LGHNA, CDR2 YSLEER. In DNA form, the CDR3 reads TGCGCCAGCAGCCAGGGGACAGGAATCAACTATGGCTACACCTTC. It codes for CASSQGTGINYGYTF.

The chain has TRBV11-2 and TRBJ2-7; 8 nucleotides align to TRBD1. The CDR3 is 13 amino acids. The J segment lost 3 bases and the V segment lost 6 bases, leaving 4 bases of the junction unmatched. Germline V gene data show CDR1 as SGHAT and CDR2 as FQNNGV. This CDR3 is CASSRDRFYEQYF. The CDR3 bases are TGTGCCAGCAGTCGGGACAGGTTCTACGAGCAGTACTTC.

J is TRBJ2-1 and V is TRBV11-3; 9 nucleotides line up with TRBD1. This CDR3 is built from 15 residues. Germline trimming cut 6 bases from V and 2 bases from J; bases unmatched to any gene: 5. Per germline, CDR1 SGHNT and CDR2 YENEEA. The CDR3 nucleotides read TGTGCCAGCAGACCGGGACAGGGACCCTACAATGAGCAGTTCTTC. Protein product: CASRPGQGPYNEQFF.

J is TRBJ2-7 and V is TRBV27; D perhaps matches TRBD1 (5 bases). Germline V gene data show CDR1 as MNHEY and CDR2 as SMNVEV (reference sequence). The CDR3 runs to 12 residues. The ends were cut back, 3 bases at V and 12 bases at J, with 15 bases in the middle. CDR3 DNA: TGTGCCAGCAGTTTGTTGGGGCGGAGAACGTACTTC. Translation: CASSLLGRRTYF.

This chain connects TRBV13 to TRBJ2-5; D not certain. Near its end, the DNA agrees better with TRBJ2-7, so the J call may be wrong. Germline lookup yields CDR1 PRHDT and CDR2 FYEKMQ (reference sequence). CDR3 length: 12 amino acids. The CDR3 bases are TGTGCCAGCAGTTTGAACTCCTACGAGCAGTACTTC. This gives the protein CASSLNSYEQYF.